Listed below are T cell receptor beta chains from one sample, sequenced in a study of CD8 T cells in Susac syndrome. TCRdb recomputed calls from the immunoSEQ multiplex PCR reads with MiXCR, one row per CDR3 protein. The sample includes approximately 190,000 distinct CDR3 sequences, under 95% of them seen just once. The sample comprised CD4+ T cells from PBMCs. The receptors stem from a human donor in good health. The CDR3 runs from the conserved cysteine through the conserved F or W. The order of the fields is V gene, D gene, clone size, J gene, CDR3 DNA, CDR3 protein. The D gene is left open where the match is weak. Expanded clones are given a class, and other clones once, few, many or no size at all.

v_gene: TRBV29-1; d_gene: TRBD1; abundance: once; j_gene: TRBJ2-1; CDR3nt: TGCAGCGCCCCACATTCGGGACAGGGGGTATCGAATGAGCAGTTCTTC; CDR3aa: CSAPHSGQGVSNEQFF
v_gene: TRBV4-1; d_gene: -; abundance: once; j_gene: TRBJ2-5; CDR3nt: TGCGCCAGCAGCCAAGACCACCAAGAGACCCAGTACTTC; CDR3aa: CASSQDHQETQYF
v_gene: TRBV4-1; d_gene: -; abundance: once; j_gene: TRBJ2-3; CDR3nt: TGCGCCAGCAGCCGGGAGCAACAAACAGATACGCAGTATTTT; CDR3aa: CASSREQQTDTQYF
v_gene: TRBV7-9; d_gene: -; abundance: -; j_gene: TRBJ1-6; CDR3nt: TGTGCCAGCAGCTTAGCTCCGGGGAGTTCACCCCTCCACTTT; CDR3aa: CASSLAPGSSPLHF
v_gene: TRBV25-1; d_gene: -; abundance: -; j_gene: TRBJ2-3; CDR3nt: TGTGCCAGCAGTCCGGGGATTTTCACAGATACGCAGTATTTT; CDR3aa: CASSPGIFTDTQYF
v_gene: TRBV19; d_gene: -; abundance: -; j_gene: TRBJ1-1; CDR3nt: TGTGCCAGTAGTATAGAGCCGGGGGGCACTGAAGCTTTCTTT; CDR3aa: CASSIEPGGTEAFF
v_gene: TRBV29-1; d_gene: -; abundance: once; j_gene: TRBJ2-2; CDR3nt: TGCAGCGTTCAGGGGAACACCGGGGAGCTGTTTTTT; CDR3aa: CSVQGNTGELFF
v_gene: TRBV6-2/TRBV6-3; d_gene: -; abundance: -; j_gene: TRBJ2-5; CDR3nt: TGTGCCAGCAGTTACGTGGGAGAGACCCAGTACTTC; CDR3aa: CASSYVGETQYF
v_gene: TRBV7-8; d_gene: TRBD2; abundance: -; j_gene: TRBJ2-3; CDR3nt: TGTGCCAGCAGCCGATCGGATAGCGGGGCGGCATGGCAGTATTTT; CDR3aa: CASSRSDSGAAWQYF
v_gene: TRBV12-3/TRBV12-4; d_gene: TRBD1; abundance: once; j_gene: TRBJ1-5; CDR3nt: TGTGCCAGCAGTCAGGGGACAGGTCCCAATCAGCCCCAGCATTTT; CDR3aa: CASSQGTGPNQPQHF
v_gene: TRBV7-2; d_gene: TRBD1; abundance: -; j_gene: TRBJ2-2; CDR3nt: TGTGCCAGCAGCATCACGACAGGGGGCAGCGGGGAGCTGTTTTTT; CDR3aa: CASSITTGGSGELFF
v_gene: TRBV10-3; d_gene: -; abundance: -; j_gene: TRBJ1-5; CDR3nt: TGTGCCATCAGTCCCGAGACTCGCAATCAGCCCCAGCATTTT; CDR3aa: CAISPETRNQPQHF
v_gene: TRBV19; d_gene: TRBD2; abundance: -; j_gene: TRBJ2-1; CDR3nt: TGTGCCAGTACCCCTCTGGGGACTAGCGGGATTAATGAGCAGTTCTTC; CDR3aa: CASTPLGTSGINEQFF
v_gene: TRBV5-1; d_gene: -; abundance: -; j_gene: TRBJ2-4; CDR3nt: TGCGCCAGCAGCTTGGAGCGCCCCTTGGCAACAGGACCTAAAAACATTCAGTACTTC; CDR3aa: CASSLERPLATGPKNIQYF
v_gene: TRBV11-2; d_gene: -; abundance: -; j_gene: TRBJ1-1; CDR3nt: TGTGCCAGCAACCCTCGAGCCCGCGGTCGAACTGAAGCTTTCTTT; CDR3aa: CASNPRARGRTEAFF
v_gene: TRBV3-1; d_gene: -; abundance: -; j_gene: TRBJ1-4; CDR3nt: TGTGCCATCGGAGCGGGACCGGGAAATGAAAAACTGTTTTTT; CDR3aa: CAIGAGPGNEKLFF
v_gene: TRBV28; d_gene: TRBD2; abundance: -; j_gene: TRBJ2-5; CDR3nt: TGTGCCAGCAGTCCGACTAGCGGGGGGCAAGAGACCCAGTACTTC; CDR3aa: CASSPTSGGQETQYF
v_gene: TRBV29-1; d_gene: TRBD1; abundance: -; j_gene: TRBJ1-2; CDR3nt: TGCAGCGCAGGGGGCGCCAATGGCTACACCTTC; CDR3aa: CSAGGANGYTF
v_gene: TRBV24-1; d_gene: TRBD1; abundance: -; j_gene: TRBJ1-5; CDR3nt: TGTGCCACCAGTGACCCCGGGACAGGGGAGGATCAGCCCCAGCATTTT; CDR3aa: CATSDPGTGEDQPQHF
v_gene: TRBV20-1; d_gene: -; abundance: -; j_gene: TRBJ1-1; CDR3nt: TGCAGTGCTAGCCCCGTGGGAGCGGGGGGCACTGAAGCTTTCTTT; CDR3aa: CSASPVGAGGTEAFF
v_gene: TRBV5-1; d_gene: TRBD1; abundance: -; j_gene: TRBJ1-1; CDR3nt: TGCGCCAGCAGCTCCCGCCCCGGGACAGGAAACGCCCTGGGCACTGAAGCTTTCTTT; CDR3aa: CASSSRPGTGNALGTEAFF
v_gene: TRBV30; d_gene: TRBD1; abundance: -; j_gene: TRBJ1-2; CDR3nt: TGTGCCTGGACGACAGGGACCTATGGCTACACCTTC; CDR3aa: CAWTTGTYGYTF
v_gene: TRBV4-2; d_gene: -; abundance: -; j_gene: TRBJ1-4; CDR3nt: TGTGCCAGCAGCCAGGACAGCACTAATGAAAAACTGTTTTTT; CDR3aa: CASSQDSTNEKLFF
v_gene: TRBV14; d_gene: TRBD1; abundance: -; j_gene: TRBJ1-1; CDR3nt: TGTGCCAGCAGCCGCTATCTAGAACCGGGACAGACCATGAACACTGAAGCTTTCTTT; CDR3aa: CASSRYLEPGQTMNTEAFF
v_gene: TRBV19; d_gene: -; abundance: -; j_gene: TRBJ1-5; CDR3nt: TGTGCCAGTAGTATAGTCCCGCAGCCCCAGCATTTT; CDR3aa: CASSIVPQPQHF
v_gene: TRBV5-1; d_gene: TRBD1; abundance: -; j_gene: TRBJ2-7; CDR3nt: TGCGCCAGCAGCCGCGTCACCGGGACAGGGGATTCCTACGAGCAGTACTTC; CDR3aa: CASSRVTGTGDSYEQYF
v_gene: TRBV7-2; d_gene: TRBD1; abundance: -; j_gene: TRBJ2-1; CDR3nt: TGTGCCAGCAGCGTAACCGGGACAGGGAGCAATGAGCAGTTCTTC; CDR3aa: CASSVTGTGSNEQFF
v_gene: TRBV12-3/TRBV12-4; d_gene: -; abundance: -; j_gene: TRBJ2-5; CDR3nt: TGTGCCAGCAGCGGCCATTGGACCATCCAAGAGACCCAGTACTTC; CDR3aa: CASSGHWTIQETQYF
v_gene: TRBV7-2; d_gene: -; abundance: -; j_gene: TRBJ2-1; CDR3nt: TGTGCCAGCAGCTTAGGGAGGGGGGCTTACAATGAGCAGTTCTTC; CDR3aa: CASSLGRGAYNEQFF
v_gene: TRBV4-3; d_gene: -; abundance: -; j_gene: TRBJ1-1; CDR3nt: TGCGCCAGCAGCCAAGAAGGGGGGGGGAACACTGAAGCTTTCTTT; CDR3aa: CASSQEGGGNTEAFF
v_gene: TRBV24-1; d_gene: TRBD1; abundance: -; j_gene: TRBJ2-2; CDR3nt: TGTGCCACCAGTGACCCGGGCAGGGGGCAGGTCGGGGAGCTGTTTTTT; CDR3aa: CATSDPGRGQVGELFF
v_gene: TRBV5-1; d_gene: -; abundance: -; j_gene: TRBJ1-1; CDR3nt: TGCGCCAGCAGCTTGGGCAACCTATGGAACACTGAAGCTTTCTTT; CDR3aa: CASSLGNLWNTEAFF
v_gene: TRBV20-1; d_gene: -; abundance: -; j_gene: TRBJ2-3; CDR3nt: TGCAGCCCCGGGGATACGCAGTATTTT; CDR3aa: CSPGDTQYF
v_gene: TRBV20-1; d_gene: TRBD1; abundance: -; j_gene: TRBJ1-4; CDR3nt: TGCAGTGCTAGCATCGGGACAGGGAATGAAAAACTGTTTTTT; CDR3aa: CSASIGTGNEKLFF
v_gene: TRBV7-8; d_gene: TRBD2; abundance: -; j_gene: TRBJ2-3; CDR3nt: TGTGCCAGCACCTGGACTAGCGGCACAGATACGCAGTATTTT; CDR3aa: CASTWTSGTDTQYF
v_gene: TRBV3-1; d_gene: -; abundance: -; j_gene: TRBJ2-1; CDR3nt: TGTGCCAGCAGCCGGGACTTACGCAATGAGCAGTTCTTC; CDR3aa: CASSRDLRNEQFF
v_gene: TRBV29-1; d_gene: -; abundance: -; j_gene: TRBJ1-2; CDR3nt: TGCAGCGTTCCCGTGGGCCATGGCTACACCTTC; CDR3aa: CSVPVGHGYTF
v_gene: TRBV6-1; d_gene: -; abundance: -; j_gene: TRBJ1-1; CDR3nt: TGTGCCAGCAGTGAAGGAGGTTGGACTGAAGCTTTCTTT; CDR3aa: CASSEGGWTEAFF
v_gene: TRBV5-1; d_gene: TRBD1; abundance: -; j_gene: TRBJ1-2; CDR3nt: TGCGCCAGCAGCTGGGGACAGGGAACGAATGGCTACACCTTC; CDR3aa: CASSWGQGTNGYTF
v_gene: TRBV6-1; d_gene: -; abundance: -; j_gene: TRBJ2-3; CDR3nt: TGTGCCAGCAGTGAAGGGGGGTGGGCGGGTTCAAACACAAGAGATACGCAGTATTTT; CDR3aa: CASSEGGWAGSNTRDTQYF